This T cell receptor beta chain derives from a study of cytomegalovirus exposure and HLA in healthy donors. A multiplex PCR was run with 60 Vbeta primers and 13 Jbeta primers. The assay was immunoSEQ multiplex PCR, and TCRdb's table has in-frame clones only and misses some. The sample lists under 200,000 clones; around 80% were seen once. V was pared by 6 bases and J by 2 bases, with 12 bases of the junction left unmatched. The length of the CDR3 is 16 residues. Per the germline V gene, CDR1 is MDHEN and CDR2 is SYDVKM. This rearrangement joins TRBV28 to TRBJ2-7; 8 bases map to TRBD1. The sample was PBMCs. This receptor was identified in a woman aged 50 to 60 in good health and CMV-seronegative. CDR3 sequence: CASSLGQGDVTYEQYF. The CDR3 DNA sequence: TGTGCCAGCAGCCTCGGACAGGGCGATGTTACCTACGAGCAGTACTTC.